The rows below give T cell receptor beta chains drawn from one sample of a study of radiation and T cells in renal cell carcinoma. Sequencing used immunoSEQ multiplex PCR; TCRdb keeps in-frame clones, though not all of them. The sample lists roughly 150,000 clones, approximately 88% occurring once. Sequencing used blood, obtained from a patient whose treatment included radiotherapy and nephrectomy. These receptors were taken from a woman between 50 and 59 years old with renal cell carcinoma. The CDR3 runs from the conserved cysteine through the conserved F or W. The D gene is left open where the match is weak. Not all rows give a size; the values are once, few, many and, for expanded clones, a class.

J gene	clone size	D gene	V gene	CDR3 DNA	CDR3 protein
TRBJ2-1	.	.	TRBV30	TGTGCCTGGAGTCAGGGCTCCTACAATGAGCAGTTCTTC	CAWSQGSYNEQFF
TRBJ2-1	.	TRBD2	TRBV6-5	TGTGCCAGCAGTTACGGGGGGGAAAATGAGCAGTTCTTC	CASSYGGENEQFF
TRBJ1-6	.	TRBD1	TRBV19	TGTGCCAGTAGACCGGGACAGCATAATTCACCCCTCCACTTT	CASRPGQHNSPLHF
TRBJ2-1	.	TRBD2	TRBV5-1	TGCGCCAGCAGCTTGGTTAGCGGGGGCCCCAATGAGCAGTTCTTC	CASSLVSGGPNEQFF
TRBJ2-5	.	TRBD2	TRBV19	TGTGCCAGTAGAGGGCTCTCGGGTAGCGGGGGGCTCCAAGAGACCCAGTACTTC	CASRGLSGSGGLQETQYF
TRBJ1-1	once	.	TRBV7-2	TGTGCCAGCAGCCGCGATGGGGGGGCTAACACTGAAGCTTTCTTT	CASSRDGGANTEAFF
TRBJ1-1	.	.	TRBV5-1	TGCGCCAGCAGCTTGGGAACCGGACCCTCGGCGCAGAACACTGAAGCTTTCTTT	CASSLGTGPSAQNTEAFF
TRBJ1-1	.	TRBD1	TRBV5-1	TGCGCCAGCAGCTCGCCAGGGGGCAGGAACACTGAAGCTTTCTTT	CASSSPGGRNTEAFF
TRBJ1-2	once	TRBD1	TRBV5-6	TGTGCCAGCAGCTTGCCGGGACAGGGGGCTTTTGGTCTAGGCTACACCTTC	CASSLPGQGAFGLGYTF
TRBJ1-2	.	.	TRBV19	TGTGCCACCTCTCGGGCAGAAGCTAACTATGGCTACACCTTC	CATSRAEANYGYTF
TRBJ2-7	.	TRBD1	TRBV5-6	TGTGCCAGCAGCCCCGACAGGGGCTACGAGCAGTACTTC	CASSPDRGYEQYF
TRBJ2-5	.	.	TRBV11-2	TGTGCCAGCAGCTTAGTAAGTGGCGGTTCGCAAGAGACCCAGTACTTC	CASSLVSGGSQETQYF
TRBJ2-7	.	.	TRBV9	TGTGCCAGCAGCGTGGCTCTGCTTTCAACCGAGCAGTACTTC	CASSVALLSTEQYF
TRBJ2-5	.	.	TRBV5-1	TGCGCCAGCAGCTTGGGGACATTCCAAGAGACCCAGTACTTC	CASSLGTFQETQYF
TRBJ2-5	.	TRBD2	TRBV19	TGTGCCAGTAGTATAAGCGGGGGCGAGACCCAGTACTTC	CASSISGGETQYF
TRBJ2-7	.	.	TRBV5-4	TGTGCCAGCAGCACCCCTGGGCACTACGAGCAGTACTTC	CASSTPGHYEQYF
TRBJ2-3	once	.	TRBV7-6	TGTGCCAGCAGCGTTAGAGGGGGGTCAGATACGCAGTATTTT	CASSVRGGSDTQYF
TRBJ2-1	.	.	TRBV27	TGTGCCAGCAGATCGCTGGGAGACGATGAGCAGTTCTTC	CASRSLGDDEQFF
TRBJ1-2	.	.	TRBV7-3	TGTGCCAGCAGCTTAACGTCTGCCGCACAGGCCAATGGCTACACCTTC	CASSLTSAAQANGYTF
TRBJ1-4	.	.	TRBV30	TGTGCCTGGAGTGCTGCAGGGGTAGGAGAAAAACTGTTTTTT	CAWSAAGVGEKLFF
TRBJ2-1	.	.	TRBV6-5	TGTGCCAGCAGTTCAAGCAGGGACACCTACAATGAGCAGTTCTTC	CASSSSRDTYNEQFF
TRBJ1-6	.	.	TRBV5-5	TGTGCCAGCAGCTTGGCCGGGTCCTACAATTCACCCCTCCACTTT	CASSLAGSYNSPLHF
TRBJ1-1	.	.	TRBV7-9	TGTGCCAGCAGCTTAACTGGGGTGAACACTGAAGCTTTCTTT	CASSLTGVNTEAFF
TRBJ1-6	.	.	TRBV6-1	TGTGCCAGCAGTGAATCCCGTAATTCACCCCTCCACTTT	CASSESRNSPLHF
TRBJ1-1	.	.	TRBV4-3	TGCGCCAGCAGCCGTGGAGGGGTCGGCACTGAAGCTTTCTTT	CASSRGGVGTEAFF
TRBJ2-5	.	.	TRBV4-3	TGCGCCAGCAGCTTAGACTTGACGGGGACCGGGTCCCAGTACTTC	CASSLDLTGTGSQYF
TRBJ2-1	.	TRBD2	TRBV28	TGTGCCAGCAGTACGCGACTAGCCCCCTACAATGAGCAGTTCTTC	CASSTRLAPYNEQFF
TRBJ2-3	.	.	TRBV5-6	TGTGCCAGCAGCTTGACGTCTACGGATACGCAGTATTTT	CASSLTSTDTQYF
TRBJ1-4	.	.	TRBV19	TGTGCCAGTAGAACACCGGGACTTGGTGAAAAACTGTTTTTT	CASRTPGLGEKLFF
TRBJ2-7	once	.	TRBV7-7	TGTGCTAGCAGCTTAGGTTTAGACAACGAGCAGTACTTC	CASSLGLDNEQYF
TRBJ1-1	few	.	TRBV6-5	TGTGCCAGCAGTACCGGACGGCAGAACACTGAAGCTTTCTTT	CASSTGRQNTEAFF